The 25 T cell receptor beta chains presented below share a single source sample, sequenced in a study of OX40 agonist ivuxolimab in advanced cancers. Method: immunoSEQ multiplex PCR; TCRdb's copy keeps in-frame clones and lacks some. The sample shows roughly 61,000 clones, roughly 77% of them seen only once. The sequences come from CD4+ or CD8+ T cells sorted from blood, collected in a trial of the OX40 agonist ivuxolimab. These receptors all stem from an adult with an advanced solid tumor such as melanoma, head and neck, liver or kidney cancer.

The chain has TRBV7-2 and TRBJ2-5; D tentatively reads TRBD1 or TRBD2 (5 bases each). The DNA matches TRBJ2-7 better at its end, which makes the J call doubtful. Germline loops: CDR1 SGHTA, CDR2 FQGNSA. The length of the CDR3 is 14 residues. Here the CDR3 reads CASSLWGPGYEQYF. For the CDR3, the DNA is TGTGCCAGCAGCTTATGGGGACCTGGGTACGAGCAGTACTTC.

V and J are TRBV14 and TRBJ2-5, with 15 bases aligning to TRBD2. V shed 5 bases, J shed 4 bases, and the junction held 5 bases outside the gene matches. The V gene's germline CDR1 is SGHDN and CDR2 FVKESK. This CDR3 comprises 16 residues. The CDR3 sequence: CASSRTSGGARETQYF. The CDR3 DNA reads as TGTGCCAGCAGCAGGACTAGCGGGGGGGCTCGAGAGACCCAGTACTTC. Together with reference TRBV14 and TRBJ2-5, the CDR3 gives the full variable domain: EAGVTQFPSHSVIEKGQTVTLRCDPISGHDNLYWYRRVMGKEIKFLLHFVKESKQDESGMPNNRFLAERTGGTYSTLKVQPAELEDSGVYFCASSRTSGGARETQYFGPGTRLLVL.

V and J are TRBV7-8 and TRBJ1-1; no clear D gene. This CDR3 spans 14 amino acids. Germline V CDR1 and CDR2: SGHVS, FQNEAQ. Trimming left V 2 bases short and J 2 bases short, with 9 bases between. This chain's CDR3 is CASSLRAGNTEAFF. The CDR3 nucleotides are TGTGCCAGCAGCTTAAGGGCGGGAAACACTGAAGCTTTCTTT.

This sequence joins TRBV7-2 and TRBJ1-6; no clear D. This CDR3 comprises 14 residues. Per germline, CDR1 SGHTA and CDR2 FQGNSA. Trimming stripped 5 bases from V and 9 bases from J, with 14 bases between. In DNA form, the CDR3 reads TGTGCCAGCAGCCCTCCCCCCCAGGTTTCACCCCTCCACTTT. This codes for CASSPPPQVSPLHF.

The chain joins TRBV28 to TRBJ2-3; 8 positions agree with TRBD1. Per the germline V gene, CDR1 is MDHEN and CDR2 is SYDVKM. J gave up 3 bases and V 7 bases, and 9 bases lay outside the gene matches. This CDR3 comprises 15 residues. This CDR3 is CASITGGSRTDTQYF. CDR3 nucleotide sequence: TGTGCCAGCATCACAGGGGGGTCGAGGACAGATACGCAGTATTTT.

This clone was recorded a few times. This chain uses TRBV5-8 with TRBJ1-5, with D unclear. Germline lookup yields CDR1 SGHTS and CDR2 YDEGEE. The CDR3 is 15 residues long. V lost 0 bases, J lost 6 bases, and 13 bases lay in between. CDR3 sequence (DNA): TGTGCCAGCAGCTTGGTGACCGAGAATCTTCAGCCCCAGCATTTT. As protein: CASSLVTENLQPQHF.

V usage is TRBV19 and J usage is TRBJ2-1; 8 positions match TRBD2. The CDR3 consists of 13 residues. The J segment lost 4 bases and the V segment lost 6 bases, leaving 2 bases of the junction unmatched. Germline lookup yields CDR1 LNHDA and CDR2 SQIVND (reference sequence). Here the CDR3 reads CASSGGVYNEQFF. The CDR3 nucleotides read TGTGCCAGTAGCGGGGGGGTTTACAATGAGCAGTTCTTC. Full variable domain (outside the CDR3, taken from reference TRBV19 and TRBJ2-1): DGGITQSPKYLFRKEGQNVTLSCEQNLNHDAMYWYRQDPGQGLRLIYYSQIVNDFQKGDIAEGYSVSREKKESFPLTVTSAQKNPTAFYLCASSGGVYNEQFFGPGTRLTVL.

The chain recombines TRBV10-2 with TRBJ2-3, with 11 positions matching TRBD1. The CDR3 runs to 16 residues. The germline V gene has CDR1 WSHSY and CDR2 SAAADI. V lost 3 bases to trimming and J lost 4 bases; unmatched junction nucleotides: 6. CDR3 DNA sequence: TGCGCCAGCAGTGATACCGGGACAGGGGGATCAGATACGCAGTATTTT. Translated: CASSDTGTGGSDTQYF.

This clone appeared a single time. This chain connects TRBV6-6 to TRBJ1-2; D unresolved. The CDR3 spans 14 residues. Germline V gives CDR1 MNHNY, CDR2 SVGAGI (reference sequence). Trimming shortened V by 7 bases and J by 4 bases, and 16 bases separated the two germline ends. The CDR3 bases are TGTGCCAGCACCCAAAGTAGGGATAGCTATGGCTACACCTTC. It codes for CASTQSRDSYGYTF.

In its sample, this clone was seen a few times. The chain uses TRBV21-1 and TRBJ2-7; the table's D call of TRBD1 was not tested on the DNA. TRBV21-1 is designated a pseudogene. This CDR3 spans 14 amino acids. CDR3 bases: TGTGCCAGCAGCAAAGAACAGGGGGACTACGAGCAGTACTTC. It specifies CASSKEQGDYEQYF.

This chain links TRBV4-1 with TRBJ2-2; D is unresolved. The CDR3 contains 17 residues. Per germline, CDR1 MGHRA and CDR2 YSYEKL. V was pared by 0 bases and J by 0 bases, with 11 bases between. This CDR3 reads CASSQEPAGSNTGELFF. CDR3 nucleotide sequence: TGCGCCAGCAGCCAAGAACCCGCTGGATCGAACACCGGGGAGCTGTTTTTT.

The CDR3: CASSDNPTGDNTEAFF. The CDR3 nucleotides read TGTGCCAGCTCAGATAACCCGACAGGTGACAACACTGAAGCTTTCTTT. V is TRBV18 and J is TRBJ1-1; D possibly corresponds to TRBD1 (6 bases). The CDR3 has 16 amino acids. CDR1 and CDR2 from the germline V gene are KGHSH and LQKENI. Trimming stripped 5 bases from V and 2 bases from J, with 18 bases between.

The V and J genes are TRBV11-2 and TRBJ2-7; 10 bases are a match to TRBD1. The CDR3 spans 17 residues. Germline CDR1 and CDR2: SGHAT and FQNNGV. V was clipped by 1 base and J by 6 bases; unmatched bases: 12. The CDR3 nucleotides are TGTGCCAGCAGCTTAGCTAGAGGGACAGGGGCCGTCTTCGAGCAGTACTTC. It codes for CASSLARGTGAVFEQYF.

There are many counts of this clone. This chain's CDR3 is CASSRRTSGAQETQYF. In nucleotides, the CDR3 is TGCGCCAGCAGCAGAAGGACTAGCGGGGCTCAAGAGACCCAGTACTTC. The chain combines TRBV5-1 with TRBJ2-5; 12 nucleotides match TRBD2. The CDR3 runs 16 residues. The junction had 6 bases not matched to a gene; V was cut back by 4 bases and J by 2 bases. Germline assignment: CDR1 SGHRS and CDR2 YFSETQ.

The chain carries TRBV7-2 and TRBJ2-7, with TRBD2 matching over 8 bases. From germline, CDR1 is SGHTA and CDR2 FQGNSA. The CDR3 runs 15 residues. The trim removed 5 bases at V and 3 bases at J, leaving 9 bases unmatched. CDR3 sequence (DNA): TGTGCCAGCAGCCCAACGCGGGGGGCATACTACGAGCAGTACTTC. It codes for CASSPTRGAYYEQYF.

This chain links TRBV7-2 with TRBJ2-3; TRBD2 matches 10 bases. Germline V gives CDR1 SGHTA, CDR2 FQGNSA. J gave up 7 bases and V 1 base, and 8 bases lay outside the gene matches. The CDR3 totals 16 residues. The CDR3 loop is CASSLELAGGLNTQYF. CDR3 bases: TGTGCCAGCAGCTTAGAATTAGCGGGGGGTTTGAATACGCAGTATTTT.

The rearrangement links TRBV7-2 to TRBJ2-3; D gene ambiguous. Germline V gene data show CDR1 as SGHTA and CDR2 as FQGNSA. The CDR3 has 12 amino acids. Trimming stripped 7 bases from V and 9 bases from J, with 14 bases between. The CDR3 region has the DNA TGTGCCAGCAACGATATGGAGCCCACGCAGTATTTT. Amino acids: CASNDMEPTQYF.

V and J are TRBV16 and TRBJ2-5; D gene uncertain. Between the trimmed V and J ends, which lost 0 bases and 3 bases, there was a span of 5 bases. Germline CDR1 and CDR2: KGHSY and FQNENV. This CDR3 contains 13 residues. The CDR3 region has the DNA TGTGCCAGCAGCCAATCCCGAGAAGAGACCCAGTACTTC. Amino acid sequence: CASSQSREETQYF.

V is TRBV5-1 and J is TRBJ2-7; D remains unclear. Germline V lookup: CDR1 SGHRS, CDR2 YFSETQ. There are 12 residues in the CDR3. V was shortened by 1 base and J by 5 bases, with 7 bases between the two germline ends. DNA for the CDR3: TGCGCCAGCAGCTTGAGAGGCGACGAGCAGTACTTC. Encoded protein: CASSLRGDEQYF.

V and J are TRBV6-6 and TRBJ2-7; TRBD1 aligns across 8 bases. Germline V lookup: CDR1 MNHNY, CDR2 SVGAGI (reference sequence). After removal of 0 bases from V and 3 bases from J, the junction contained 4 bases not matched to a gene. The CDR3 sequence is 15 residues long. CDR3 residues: CASSYSPDRVYEQYF. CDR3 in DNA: TGTGCCAGCAGTTACTCCCCGGACAGGGTCTACGAGCAGTACTTC.

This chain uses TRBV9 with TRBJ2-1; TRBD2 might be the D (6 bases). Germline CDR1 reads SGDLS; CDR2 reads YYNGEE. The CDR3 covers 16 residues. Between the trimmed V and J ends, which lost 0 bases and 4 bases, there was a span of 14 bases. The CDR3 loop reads CASSVAGTRLYNEQFF. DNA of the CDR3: TGTGCCAGCAGCGTAGCTGGGACTCGACTTTACAATGAGCAGTTCTTC. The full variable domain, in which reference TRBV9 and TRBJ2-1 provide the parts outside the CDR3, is DSGVTQTPKHLITATGQRVTLRCSPRSGDLSVYWYQQSLDQGLQFLIQYYNGEERAKGNILERFSAQQFPDLHSELNLSSLELGDSALYFCASSVAGTRLYNEQFFGPGTRLTVL.

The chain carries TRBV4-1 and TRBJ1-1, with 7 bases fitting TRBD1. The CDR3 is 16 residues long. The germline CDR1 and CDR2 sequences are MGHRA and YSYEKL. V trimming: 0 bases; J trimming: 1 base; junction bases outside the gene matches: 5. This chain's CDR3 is CASSQETGTANTEAFF. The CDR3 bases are TGCGCCAGCAGCCAAGAAACCGGGACAGCGAACACTGAAGCTTTCTTT.

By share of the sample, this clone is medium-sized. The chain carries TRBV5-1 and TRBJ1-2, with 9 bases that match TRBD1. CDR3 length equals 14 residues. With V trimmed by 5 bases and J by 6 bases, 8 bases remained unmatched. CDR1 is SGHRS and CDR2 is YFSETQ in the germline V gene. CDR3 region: CASRETGGENGYTF. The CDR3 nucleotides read TGCGCCAGCAGGGAAACAGGGGGCGAGAATGGCTACACCTTC.

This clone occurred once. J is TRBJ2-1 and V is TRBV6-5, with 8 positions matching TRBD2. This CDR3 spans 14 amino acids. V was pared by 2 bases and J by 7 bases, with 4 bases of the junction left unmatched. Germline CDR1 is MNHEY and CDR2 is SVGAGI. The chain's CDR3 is CASSYKGLENEQFF. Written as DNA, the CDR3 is TGTGCCAGCAGTTACAAGGGACTAGAAAATGAGCAGTTCTTC.

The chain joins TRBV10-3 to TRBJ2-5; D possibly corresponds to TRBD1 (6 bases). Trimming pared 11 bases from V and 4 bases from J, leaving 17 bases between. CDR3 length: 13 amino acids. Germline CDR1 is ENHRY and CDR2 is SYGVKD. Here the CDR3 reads CAAGGNGLETQYF. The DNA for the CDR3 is TGTGCCGCTGGGGGCAACGGGTTAGAGACCCAGTACTTC.